This T cell receptor (beta chain) was observed in a study of cytomegalovirus exposure and HLA in healthy donors. General study points: It was reportedly the case that the classifier diagnosed cytomegalovirus status with high specificity and sensitivity. Later analysis showed most CMV-associated TCR beta chains appearing HLA-restricted. Near-uniform donor sequencing depth was presumed by presence/absence analyses. When analyzed later, the rates of TCR association showed variation by HLA locus, with DRB1 the most and HLA-C the fewest.

Of note for this clone: Antigen specificity is unknown.

PCR involved 60 Vbeta and 13 Jbeta primers. This table comes from immunoSEQ multiplex PCR, and its TCRdb copy is limited to in-frame clones, with some not included. The sample lists some 190,000 clones, about 87% seen once, with 1.5% to 2% in the top ten. V dropped 6 bases and J dropped 0 bases, with 11 bases sitting between them. Germline values: CDR1 SNHLY, CDR2 FYNNEI. The CDR3 has 14 residues. The receptor comes from a woman under 30 in good health and CMV-seronegative. The genes are TRBV2 and TRBJ2-5, with D possibly being TRBD1 (6 bases). Material: PBMCs. The CDR3, as DNA: TGTGCCAGCAGCTTAACAGGGTACCAAGAGACCCAGTACTTC. This sequence encodes CASSLTGYQETQYF.